This TCR beta chain was documented in a study of CD4+ T cells in melanoma. Profiling relied on immunoSEQ multiplex PCR, and the TCRdb table lists in-frame clones only, not all of them. This table holds approximately 6,700 clones, approximately 64% found once. Germline V gives CDR1 MNHEY, CDR2 SMNVEV (reference sequence). This CDR3 comprises 16 residues. The V segment lost 3 bases and the J segment 2 bases; nucleotides outside the gene matches: 7. This sequence joins TRBV27 and TRBJ2-1, with TRBD2 identical over 7 bases. The receptor was isolated from a human donor with melanoma. Sequencing was performed on cells from a culture (not recorded whether cultured in vitro). The CDR3 region is CASSFTRGLTYNEQFF. CDR3 nucleotide sequence: TGTGCCAGCAGTTTCACCCGGGGACTAACCTACAATGAGCAGTTCTTC.